What follows describes a single TCR beta chain. In the source study's methods: Estimates of nucleated cell counts were drawn from the amplification of reference gene primers. Measured with immunoSEQ multiplex PCR; TCRdb has only the in-frame clones, and not every one. The DNA gave D and trimming, while V, J and clone size come from that table. In the table there are 180,000 or so clones, approximately 85% of which are singletons. Trimming shortened V by 6 bases and J by 3 bases, and 6 bases separated the two germline ends. The CDR3 totals 11 residues. Looked up from germline, CDR1 is SNHLY and CDR2 is FYNNEI. The data derive from a study of blood T cell repertoires in COVID-19. On the study more broadly: The analysed material was cDNA or gDNA that came from T cells, B-cell-depleted T cells, or PBMCs.

Input material: PBMCs or T cells enriched from blood (not recorded which). This sequence joins TRBV2 and TRBJ2-7; no firm D call. This receptor was identified in a man aged 35 to 55 with acute COVID-19. The CDR3 region is CASREYYEQYF. CDR3 in DNA: TGTGCCAGCAGGGAGTACTACGAGCAGTACTTC.